This T cell receptor (beta chain) was captured by sequencing in a study of shared clonotypes between healthy human individuals. This clone has a single count. The ends were cut back, 8 bases at V and 3 bases at J, with 8 bases in the middle. CDR1 is MNHEY and CDR2 is SMNVEV in the germline V gene (reference sequence). The CDR3 extends over 12 amino acids. TCRdb's copy holds only in-frame clones and misses some; the assay was immunoSEQ multiplex PCR. In the table there are a few million clones, roughly 90% of which are singletons. The sample was naive CD4+ T cells from PBMCs. Subset in this sample: CD45RA+ positively selected. This chain connects TRBV27 to TRBJ2-1, with D tentatively TRBD1 (6 bases). The sequence derives from a man aged 18 to 35 in good health. Some clones in this sample may be carry-over from other donors' samples. Here the CDR3 reads CASGQLYNEQFF. CDR3 coding DNA: TGTGCCAGCGGACAGCTCTACAATGAGCAGTTCTTC.